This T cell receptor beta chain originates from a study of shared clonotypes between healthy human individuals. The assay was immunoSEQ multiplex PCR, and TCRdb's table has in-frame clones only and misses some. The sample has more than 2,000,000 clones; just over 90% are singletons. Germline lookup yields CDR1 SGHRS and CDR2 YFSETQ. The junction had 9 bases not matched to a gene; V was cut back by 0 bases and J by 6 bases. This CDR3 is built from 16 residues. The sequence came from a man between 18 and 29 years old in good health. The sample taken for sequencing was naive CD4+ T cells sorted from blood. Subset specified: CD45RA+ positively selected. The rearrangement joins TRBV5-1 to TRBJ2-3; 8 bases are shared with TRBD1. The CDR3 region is CASSLDLGQGWDTQYF. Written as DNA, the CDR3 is TGCGCCAGCAGCTTGGATCTTGGACAGGGTTGGGATACGCAGTATTTT.